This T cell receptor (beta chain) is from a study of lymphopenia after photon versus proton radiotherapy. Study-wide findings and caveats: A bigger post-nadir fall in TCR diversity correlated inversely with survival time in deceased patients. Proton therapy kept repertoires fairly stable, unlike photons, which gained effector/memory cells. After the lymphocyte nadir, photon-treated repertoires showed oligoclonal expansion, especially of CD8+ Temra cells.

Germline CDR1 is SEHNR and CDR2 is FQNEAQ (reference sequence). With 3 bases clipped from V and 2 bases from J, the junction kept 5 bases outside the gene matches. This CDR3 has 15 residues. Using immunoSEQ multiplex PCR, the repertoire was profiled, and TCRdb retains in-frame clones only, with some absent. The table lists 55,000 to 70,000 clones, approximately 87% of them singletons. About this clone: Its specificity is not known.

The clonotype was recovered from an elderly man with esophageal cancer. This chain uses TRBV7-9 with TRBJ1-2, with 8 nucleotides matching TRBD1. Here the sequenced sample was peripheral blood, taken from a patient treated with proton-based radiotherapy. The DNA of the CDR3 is TGTGCCAGCAGCTTCGGACAGGGTGGGAACTATGGCTACACCTTC. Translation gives CASSFGQGGNYGYTF.